This entry lists 10 T cell receptor beta chains sequenced from one sample in a study of blood T cells in healthy people across ages. For the second PCR, which ran for 7 to 11 cycles, a sample-barcoded 5' primer and a J-beta primer mix were used. One entry per CDR3 protein, called by TCRdb with MiXCR from the 5' RACE reads. This table holds hundreds of thousands of distinct CDR3 sequences, approximately 52% found once. Sequenced material: blood. The receptors here all came from a woman of 80 years or more in good health.

This clonotype showed up just a few times. The rearrangement joins TRBV10-2 to TRBJ1-5, with unresolved D. The CDR3 length is 17 residues. Germline loops: CDR1 WSHSY, CDR2 SAAADI. The ends were cut back, 2 bases at V and 1 base at J, with 15 bases in the middle. CDR3 sequence: CASSERLIGESNQPQHF. CDR3 bases: TGCGCCAGCAGTGAGAGGCTTATTGGGGAGAGCAATCAGCCCCAGCATTTT.

This rearrangement joins TRBV20-1 to TRBJ2-1; TRBD2 matches at 8 bases. The CDR3 has 15 amino acids. The V segment lost 5 bases and the J segment 9 bases; nucleotides outside the gene matches: 15. Germline values: CDR1 DFQATT, CDR2 SNEGSKA (reference sequence). The CDR3 DNA is TGCAGTGCTCCCGGGGTAGCGGGAATAATTGGTGAGCAGTTCTTC. Its protein is CSAPGVAGIIGEQFF.

Regarding this clonotype: This clone may be a read error of a much larger clone one base away. J is TRBJ2-7 and V is TRBV5-1; TRBD1 aligns across 8 bases. The CDR3 is 15 amino acids. J was trimmed by 7 bases and V by 3 bases; bases with no gene match: 12. The germline gives CDR1 SGHRS, CDR2 YFSETQ. This CDR3 reads CASSWTGSTYNEQYF. CDR3 DNA sequence: TGCGCCAGCAGCTGGACAGGGTCTACCTACAATGAGCAGTACTTC.

This clonotype came up many times. The V and J genes are TRBV3-1 and TRBJ1-2; D is ambiguous. Germline V gives CDR1 LGHDT, CDR2 YNNKEL (reference sequence). V dropped 3 bases and J dropped 10 bases, with 12 bases sitting between them. This CDR3 comprises 12 residues. The CDR3 DNA reads as TGTGCCAGCAGCCAGGGCAAGCAGGACTACACCTTC. The encoded protein is CASSQGKQDYTF.

The V call is TRBV20-1, the J call TRBJ2-3, with TRBD2 identical over 7 bases. The trim removed 1 base at V and 6 bases at J, leaving 10 bases unmatched. The CDR3 covers 15 residues. Germline CDR1 is DFQATT and CDR2 is SNEGSKA (reference sequence). CDR3 bases: TGCAGTGCTAGAGGGCTAGCGGAGGGTGGGGATACGCAGTATTTT. Translation: CSARGLAEGGDTQYF.

This clonotype was recorded many times. The rearrangement uses TRBV5-1 and TRBJ2-3; 8 bases are a match to TRBD2. CDR3 length equals 15 residues. V gave up 4 bases and J gave up 2 bases; unmatched junction bases: 6. CDR1 and CDR2 (germline): SGHRS, YFSETQ. This CDR3 reads CASSPSGRNTDTQYF. The CDR3 DNA is TGCGCCAGCAGCCCCAGCGGGAGAAACACAGATACGCAGTATTTT.

The table lists this clonotype with a few counts. The DNA for the CDR3 is TGTGCCAGCGAGGGGACGAACACTGAAGCTTTCTTT. The encoded protein is CASEGTNTEAFF. V usage is TRBV6-5 and J usage is TRBJ1-1; maybe TRBD1 (5 bases). This CDR3 spans 12 amino acids. Per germline, CDR1 MNHEY and CDR2 SVGAGI. V dropped 8 bases and J dropped 1 base, with 8 bases sitting between them.

The V call is TRBV29-1, the J call TRBJ2-5; TRBD2 matches 12 bases. V was clipped by 6 bases and J by 3 bases; unmatched bases: 2. The germline gives CDR1 SQVTM, CDR2 ANQGSEA. The CDR3 is 13 amino acids. CDR3 nucleotides: TGCAGCGTCCTAGCGGGGGGGAAAGAGACCCAGTACTTC. As protein: CSVLAGGKETQYF. Full variable domain (rest looked up from reference TRBV29-1 and TRBJ2-5): SAVISQKPSRDICQRGTSLTIQCQVDSQVTMMFWYRQQPGQSLTLIATANQGSEATYESGFVIDKFPISRPNLTFSTLTVSNMSPEDSSIYLCSVLAGGKETQYFGPGTRLLVL.

This clonotype showed up many times. The chain couples TRBV2 to TRBJ2-7; possibly TRBD2 for D (6 bases). Looked up from germline, CDR1 is SNHLY and CDR2 is FYNNEI. CDR3 size: 15 residues. V lost 9 bases and J 1 base, leaving 19 bases between the germline ends. CDR3 coding DNA: TGTGCCAGTCGGATAGTGAGCGGGCTTTCCTACGAGCAGTACTTC. It translates to CASRIVSGLSYEQYF.

The chain combines TRBV12-3 or TRBV12-4 with TRBJ1-2, with D possibly TRBD1 on 6 matching bases. The V gene lost 3 bases and the J gene lost 4 bases, with 12 bases spanning the gap. The CDR3 totals 14 residues. CDR3 amino acids: CASSLRGTPYGYTF. The CDR3 nucleotides are TGTGCCAGCAGTTTGAGGGGGACACCCTATGGCTACACCTTC.